These T cell receptor beta chains were read from a single sample in a study of cytomegalovirus exposure and HLA in healthy donors. Data came from immunoSEQ multiplex PCR; TCRdb stores just in-frame clones and leaves some out. Of around 130,000 clones detected, about 85% appear once; the ten largest clones hold about 1.8%. The sequencing sample was made of PBMCs. The receptors were gathered from a boy aged 5-17 years in good health and CMV-seronegative. Both conserved end residues are trimmed from each CDR3. Size is omitted from some rows. Given values are once, few, many or a class for expanded clones.

CDR3aa	v_gene	j_gene	abundance
ASSLRGNEQY	TRBV18	TRBJ2-7	NA
ASSQTRDKQETQY	TRBV4-3	TRBJ2-5	NA
ASSLTTGTLGALH	TRBV27	TRBJ1-6	NA
ASSEIFRGQGYQETQY	TRBV6-1	TRBJ2-5	NA
ASRASDRGYEQY	TRBV2	TRBJ2-7	NA
ASSEVWTGSTEAF	TRBV2	TRBJ1-1	NA
ASSLADRGGNTIY	TRBV7-9	TRBJ1-3	NA
ASSEFRGRNTEAF	TRBV25-1	TRBJ1-1	NA
AWSPTGGNEQF	TRBV30	TRBJ2-1	NA
ASSYREETQY	TRBV2	TRBJ2-5	NA
ATTGGNQPQH	TRBV2	TRBJ1-5	NA
ASSLVGESNEKLF	TRBV5-1	TRBJ1-4	few
ATRPRQGANTEAF	TRBV2	TRBJ1-1	NA
ASSSSTDTQY	TRBV5-4	TRBJ2-3	NA
ASSYETDTDTQY	TRBV6-6	TRBJ2-3	NA
ASGQGAHSSTDTQY	TRBV19	TRBJ2-3	NA
ASSDGQAGANVLT	TRBV6-4	TRBJ2-6	NA
ACRLANYNEQF	TRBV30	TRBJ2-1	NA
ASSSAGGVYEQY	TRBV5-4	TRBJ2-7	NA
ASSESSDRGFIEKLF	TRBV10-1	TRBJ1-4	NA
ASSQDGGGSTETQY	TRBV4-1	TRBJ2-5	NA
ASSQYRTAEAF	TRBV14	TRBJ1-1	NA
ASSFYRGPTDTQY	TRBV5-6	TRBJ2-3	NA
ASSRSGGTNEKLF	TRBV5-1	TRBJ1-4	NA
ASSFGTSGPEQY	TRBV5-6	TRBJ2-7	NA
ASRKRGGHQPQH	TRBV5-1	TRBJ1-5	few
ASSDSGLGQPQH	TRBV6-1	TRBJ1-5	NA
SVEDGLAGRYTGELF	TRBV29-1	TRBJ2-2	NA
ASSGQYSNQPQH	TRBV25-1	TRBJ1-5	NA
ASSLGGGATETQY	TRBV7-3	TRBJ2-5	NA
ASSLGDLSF	TRBV27	TRBJ1-1	few